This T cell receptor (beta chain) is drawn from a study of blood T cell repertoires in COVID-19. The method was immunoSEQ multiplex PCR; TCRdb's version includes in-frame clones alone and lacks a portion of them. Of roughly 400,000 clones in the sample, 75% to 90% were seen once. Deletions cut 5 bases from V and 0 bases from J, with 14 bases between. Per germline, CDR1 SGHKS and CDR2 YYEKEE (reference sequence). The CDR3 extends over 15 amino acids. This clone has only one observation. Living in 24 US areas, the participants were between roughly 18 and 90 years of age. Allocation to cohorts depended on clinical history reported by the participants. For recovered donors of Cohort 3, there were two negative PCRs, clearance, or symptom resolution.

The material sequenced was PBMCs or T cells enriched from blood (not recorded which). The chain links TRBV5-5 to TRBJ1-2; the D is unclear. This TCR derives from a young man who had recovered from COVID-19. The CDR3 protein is CASSPNMPSNYGYTF. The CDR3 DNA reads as TGTGCCAGCAGTCCCAACATGCCTTCTAACTATGGCTACACCTTC.